This entry lists 21 T cell receptor beta chains sequenced from one sample in a study of blood T cell repertoires in COVID-19. Here immunoSEQ multiplex PCR was the method, and the copy in TCRdb shows in-frame clones only, minus some. The repertoire holds approximately 390,000 clones, approximately 85% seen once, with 2% to 2.5% in the top ten. Sequencing used PBMCs or T cells enriched from blood (not recorded which). Receptor source: a woman between 35 and 50 years old with acute COVID-19.

This chain links TRBV2 with TRBJ1-6, with TRBD1 matching over 7 bases. Germline assignment: CDR1 SNHLY and CDR2 FYNNEI. V gave up 8 bases and J gave up 6 bases; unmatched junction bases: 7. This CDR3 comprises 14 residues. The CDR3 reads CASGGDRVNSPLHF. The DNA of the CDR3 is TGTGCCAGCGGGGGAGACAGGGTTAATTCACCCCTCCACTTT. Combining the CDR3 with reference TRBV2 and TRBJ1-6 gives the whole variable domain EPEVTQTPSHQVTQMGQEVILRCVPISNHLYFYWYRQILGQKVEFLVSFYNNEISEKSEIFDDQFSVERPDGSNFTLKIRSTKLEDSAMYFCASGGDRVNSPLHFGNGTRLTVT.

To note about this clone: The junction departs from germline at one end; a sequencing error may be responsible. The chain is built from TRBV23-1 and TRBJ2-7; D is perhaps TRBD1 (6 bases). TRBV23-1 is reported as an ORF; its role is uncertain. The CDR3 spans 16 residues. The DNA for the CDR3 is TGCGCCAGCAGTCCCGAATATTACAGGGTCTCCTACGGGCAGTACTTC. This codes for CASSPEYYRVSYGQYF.

The V and J genes are TRBV30 and TRBJ2-2; the match to TRBD1 covers 7 bases. With V trimmed by 4 bases and J by 6 bases, 8 bases remained unmatched. This CDR3 has 14 amino acids. CDR1 GTSNPN and CDR2 SVGIG come from the germline V gene (reference sequence). The CDR3 DNA follows: TGTGCCTGGAATTTTGCAACAGGGGCCGGGGAGCTGTTTTTT. It encodes CAWNFATGAGELFF.

The chain has TRBV5-8 and TRBJ1-2; D gene uncertain. Trimming stripped 4 bases from V and 2 bases from J, with 3 bases between. The CDR3 totals 11 residues. CDR1 SGHTS and CDR2 YDEGEE come from the germline V gene. The CDR3: CASSLNYGYTF. CDR3 in DNA: TGTGCCAGCAGCCTGAACTATGGCTACACCTTC.

V is TRBV19 and J is TRBJ1-4, with D possibly being TRBD1 (6 bases). Germline CDR1 LNHDA, CDR2 SQIVND (reference sequence). The germline V and J ends were trimmed by 7 bases and 0 bases, with 12 bases remaining between them. This CDR3 is built from 15 residues. The CDR3 DNA is TGTGCCAGTACCAGGGACAAGACAACTAATGAAAAACTGTTTTTT. It encodes CASTRDKTTNEKLFF. Combining the CDR3 with reference TRBV19 and TRBJ1-4 gives the whole variable domain DGGITQSPKYLFRKEGQNVTLSCEQNLNHDAMYWYRQDPGQGLRLIYYSQIVNDFQKGDIAEGYSVSREKKESFPLTVTSAQKNPTAFYLCASTRDKTTNEKLFFGSGTQLSVL.

V is TRBV19 and J is TRBJ1-5; 9 nucleotides line up with TRBD1. V shed 5 bases and J 7 bases; nucleotides not matched to a gene: 9. Germline V lookup: CDR1 LNHDA, CDR2 SQIVND (reference sequence). There are 15 residues in the CDR3. The CDR3 DNA is TGTGCCAGTAGTCTCACCGGGACAGGGTTCCAGCCCCAGCATTTT. Its translation: CASSLTGTGFQPQHF.

This chain uses TRBV9 with TRBJ1-2, with D possibly matching TRBD1 (6 bases). The CDR3 contains 17 residues. V lost 3 bases and J 3 bases, leaving 21 bases between the germline ends. Germline V CDR1 and CDR2: SGDLS, YYNGEE. CDR3 in DNA: TGTGCCAGCAGCGACCCACTATCGGGCAGGGGTGACTATGGCTACACCTTC. This gives the protein CASSDPLSGRGDYGYTF.

The chain combines TRBV7-9 with TRBJ2-5, with TRBD2 matching 8 bases. Trimming took 5 bases from V and 4 from J; bases not matched to a gene: 6. In germline, CDR1 is SEHNR, CDR2 FQNEAQ (reference sequence). The CDR3 consists of 14 residues. CDR3 loop: CASSLGGGIETQYF. DNA of the CDR3: TGTGCCAGCAGCCTCGGCGGGGGGATAGAGACCCAGTACTTC.

The chain is built from TRBV9 and TRBJ1-1; 9 nucleotides match TRBD1. Germline V CDR1 and CDR2: SGDLS, YYNGEE. The J segment lost 4 bases and the V segment lost 3 bases, leaving 16 bases of the junction unmatched. The CDR3 has 18 residues. CDR3 coding DNA: TGTGCCAGCAGCGAGAGCCGACAGGGGGAACCCCAAAGCACTGAAGCTTTCTTT. Protein product: CASSESRQGEPQSTEAFF.

The genes are TRBV21-1 and TRBJ1-5; the table gives TRBD1 as D, unverified against the DNA. TRBV21-1 counts as a pseudogene. The CDR3 totals 16 residues. The CDR3 region has the DNA TGTGCCAGCAGCAAAGAACACAGCTCATTATATCAGCCCCAGCATTTT. As protein: CASSKEHSSLYQPQHF.

This clone was detected only once. The chain has TRBV5-5 and TRBJ2-7; D not resolved. Germline V gene lookup returns CDR1 SGHKS and CDR2 YYEKEE (reference sequence). V was cut by 2 bases and J by 4 bases, with 13 bases left in between. The CDR3 is 14 amino acids. The CDR3 sequence is CASSFGPIQYEQYF. CDR3 in DNA: TGTGCCAGCAGCTTTGGGCCTATTCAGTACGAGCAGTACTTC.

The chain recombines TRBV7-9 with TRBJ2-1; D may be TRBD1 (6 bases). The V end lost 4 bases, the J end lost 1 base, and 14 bases lay between the germline ends. The germline V gene has CDR1 SEHNR and CDR2 FQNEAQ (reference sequence). This CDR3 comprises 16 residues. The CDR3 sequence is CASSYERRGSYNEQFF. The CDR3 nucleotides read TGTGCCAGCAGCTACGAAAGAAGGGGGTCCTACAATGAGCAGTTCTTC. Filled out from reference TRBV7-9 and TRBJ2-1, the complete variable domain reads DTGVSQNPRHKITKRGQNVTFRCDPISEHNRLYWYRQTLGQGPEFLTYFQNEAQLEKSRLLSDRFSAERPKGSFSTLEIQRTEQGDSAMYLCASSYERRGSYNEQFFGPGTRLTVL.

This clone has just one count. The same CDR3 arises from other DNA sequences in this sample as well. The chain is built from TRBV29-1 and TRBJ1-2; tentatively, D is TRBD1 (6 bases). The CDR3 loop spans 13 amino acids. Trimming stripped 1 base from V and 4 bases from J, with 10 bases between. In germline, CDR1 is SQVTM, CDR2 ANQGSEA. CDR3 coding DNA: TGCAGCGTTGAAGTAAGGGGGTCCTATGGCTACACCTTC. It specifies CSVEVRGSYGYTF.

The chain employs TRBV9 and TRBJ2-2; 12 bases agree with TRBD2. The CDR3 runs to 15 residues. Per germline, CDR1 SGDLS and CDR2 YYNGEE. Trimming took 4 bases from V and 5 from J; bases not matched to a gene: 3. For the CDR3, the DNA is TGTGCCAGCAGCAAGACTAGCGGGGGTACCGGGGAGCTGTTTTTT. Residues: CASSKTSGGTGELFF.

The J gene is TRBJ1-2, the V gene TRBV12-3 or TRBV12-4; D perhaps matches TRBD1 (5 bases). V lost 3 bases to trimming and J lost 8 bases, with 10 bases between them. The CDR3 spans 12 residues. CDR3 region: CASSFGGDGYTF. Here the CDR3 DNA reads TGTGCCAGCAGTTTTGGGGGGGACGGCTACACCTTC.

The table lists this clone with a few counts. V usage is TRBV2 and J usage is TRBJ2-4; D is possibly TRBD2 (5 bases). The CDR3 runs 13 residues. Germline loops: CDR1 SNHLY, CDR2 FYNNEI. V lost 8 bases and J lost 3, with 11 bases in between. The CDR3 region is CASGSEGKNIQYF. CDR3 sequence (DNA): TGTGCCAGCGGGTCCGAGGGCAAAAACATTCAGTACTTC. Variable domain in full (rest from reference TRBV2 and TRBJ2-4): EPEVTQTPSHQVTQMGQEVILRCVPISNHLYFYWYRQILGQKVEFLVSFYNNEISEKSEIFDDQFSVERPDGSNFTLKIRSTKLEDSAMYFCASGSEGKNIQYFGAGTRLSVL.

As to this clone: This sample also contains other DNA sequences that code for the same CDR3. V gene TRBV6-5 combines with J gene TRBJ1-1; TRBD1 agrees at 7 bases. The V gene end was trimmed by 4 bases and the J gene end by 3 bases; junction bases not matched to a gene: 2. Germline CDR1 and CDR2: MNHEY and SVGAGI. The CDR3 has 13 residues. CDR3 sequence reads: CASSSRGDTEAFF. For the CDR3, the DNA is TGTGCCAGCAGTTCCAGGGGGGACACTGAAGCTTTCTTT.

The CDR3 coding sequence is TGTGCCAGCAGTTCCGGACAGACTTATAGCAATCAGCCCCAGCATTTT. Translating it yields CASSSGQTYSNQPQHF. This chain uses TRBV5-8 with TRBJ1-5; TRBD1 might be the D (6 bases). The CDR3 is 16 residues long. Per the germline V gene, CDR1 is SGHTS and CDR2 is YDEGEE. Trimming pared 5 bases from V and 0 bases from J, leaving 15 bases between.

The chain recombines TRBV30 with TRBJ2-5; the match to TRBD2 covers 11 bases. The CDR3 contains 15 residues. With V trimmed by 5 bases and J by 2 bases, 7 bases remained unmatched. Germline V gene lookup returns CDR1 GTSNPN and CDR2 SVGIG (reference sequence). As DNA, the CDR3 is TGTGCCTGGTCCCGACTAGCGGGGACACAAGAGACCCAGTACTTC. This gives the protein CAWSRLAGTQETQYF.

V usage is TRBV3-1 (or the pseudogene TRBV3-2) and J usage is TRBJ2-5; 12 bases align to TRBD2. This CDR3 is 16 amino acids long. Germline values: CDR1 LGHDT, CDR2 YNNKEL (reference sequence). Trimming removed 5 bases from V and 2 bases from J; junction bases left unmatched: 6. CDR3: CASSSGLAGPQETQYF. The CDR3 DNA is TGTGCCAGCAGCTCAGGACTAGCGGGGCCTCAAGAGACCCAGTACTTC.

This clone came up once. This rearrangement joins TRBV27 to TRBJ2-1; 12 bases line up with TRBD2. J gave up 0 bases and V 11 bases, and 11 bases lay outside the gene matches. Germline CDR1 MNHEY, CDR2 SMNVEV (reference sequence). The CDR3 contains 17 residues. CDR3 in DNA: TGTGCCTCCTACCCTGGACTAGCGGGGATCTCCTACAATGAGCAGTTCTTC. Translation: CASYPGLAGISYNEQFF.